Listed below are T cell receptor beta chains from one sample, sequenced in a study of CD4 T cell repertoires in COVID-19. Generated by immunoSEQ multiplex PCR, the TCRdb table keeps only in-frame clones and is missing some. The profile covers approximately 75,000 clones, with 83% appearing a single time and 0.5% to 0.6% taken by the ten largest. Sequenced here: CD4+ T cells from peripheral blood, sampled after recovery from COVID-19. The receptor source for this set is a human donor who had COVID-19. Both conserved end residues are part of each CDR3. Fields, in order: clone size, D gene, J gene, V gene, CDR3 DNA, CDR3 protein. A D gene is named only where the DNA matches it firmly. Clone size is shown for a subset of rows, as once, few, many or a class of expanded clone.

NA | TRBD2 | TRBJ2-5 | TRBV2 | TGTGCCAGCAGTCGGGGACTAGCGGTCCAAGAGACCCAGTACTTC | CASSRGLAVQETQYF
NA | NA | TRBJ1-5 | TRBV7-2 | TGTGCCAGCAGCCAGACCGAGCTCGGGCAGCCCCAGCATTTT | CASSQTELGQPQHF
NA | NA | TRBJ2-1 | TRBV18 | TGTGCCAGCTCACCCGGTAGTCTCAATGAGCAGTTCTTC | CASSPGSLNEQFF
NA | NA | TRBJ1-5 | TRBV24-1 | TGTGCCACCAGTGATGGAGGGTACAATCAGCCCCAGCATTTT | CATSDGGYNQPQHF
NA | TRBD1 | TRBJ2-1 | TRBV7-9 | TGTGCCAGCAGCTTAGCGAGGGGGCTCTACAATGAGCAGTTCTTC | CASSLARGLYNEQFF
NA | NA | TRBJ2-7 | TRBV5-1 | TGCGCCAGCAGCCAGGGTTACGAGCAGTACTTC | CASSQGYEQYF
NA | NA | TRBJ2-3 | TRBV5-6 | TGTGCCAGCAGCTTGGAGGAGGTAGATACGCAGTATTTT | CASSLEEVDTQYF
NA | NA | TRBJ1-1 | TRBV6-5 | TGTGCCAGCAGTTACCTTCGGGGGGCGTCGACTGAAGCTTTCTTT | CASSYLRGASTEAFF
NA | NA | TRBJ2-7 | TRBV28 | TGTGCCAGCAGTTTAAGTTTGCAGGGCCACTACGAGCAGTACTTC | CASSLSLQGHYEQYF
NA | NA | TRBJ1-1 | TRBV7-2 | TGTGCCAGCAGCCCTATCAGGACAGAGGCTTTCTTT | CASSPIRTEAFF
NA | NA | TRBJ2-3 | TRBV7-2 | TGTGCCAGCAGCTTCTCCCCGGGGGATACGCAGTATTTT | CASSFSPGDTQYF
once | TRBD1 | TRBJ2-2 | TRBV11-3 | TGTGCCAGCAGCTTAGGGACAGGGGGCTCCGGGGAGCTGTTTTTT | CASSLGTGGSGELFF
NA | NA | TRBJ2-6 | TRBV9 | TGTGCCAGCAGCGCCGAGGTTTCTGGGGCCAACGTCCTGACTTTC | CASSAEVSGANVLTF
NA | NA | TRBJ1-1 | TRBV14 | TGTGCCAGCAGCCAACTTCTAAACACTGAAGCTTTCTTT | CASSQLLNTEAFF
once | TRBD1 | TRBJ2-7 | TRBV7-9 | TGTGCCAGCAGCCTGCGGACAGGGCCCATCTCCTACGAGCAGTACTTC | CASSLRTGPISYEQYF
NA | NA | TRBJ1-1 | TRBV6-2/TRBV6-3 | TGTGCCAGCAGCGCACAGGGACCCAACACTGAAGCTTTCTTT | CASSAQGPNTEAFF
NA | NA | TRBJ1-3 | TRBV6-5 | TGTGCCAGCAAGGACGGACCAGCTGGAAACACCATATATTTT | CASKDGPAGNTIYF
NA | TRBD2 | TRBJ2-6 | TRBV7-2 | TGTGCCAGCAGCTACCCTAGCGGGAGGTTATCTGGGGCCAACGTCCTGACTTTC | CASSYPSGRLSGANVLTF
NA | NA | TRBJ1-1 | TRBV5-8 | TGTGCCAGCAGCCCTGGCCCGCGTCCGTCCATGAACACTGAAGCTTTCTTT | CASSPGPRPSMNTEAFF
NA | NA | TRBJ1-2 | TRBV14 | TGTGCCAGCAGCCAAGATCGGTCCCCCACTGGGGTCGGCTACACCTTC | CASSQDRSPTGVGYTF
NA | NA | TRBJ1-6 | TRBV18 | TGTGCCAGCTCACAGGGCACGGATAATTCACCCCTCCACTTT | CASSQGTDNSPLHF
NA | NA | TRBJ2-2 | TRBV7-8 | TGTGCCAGCAGCTTAGCGGGGGCTAGAGTCACCGGGGAGCTGTTTTTT | CASSLAGARVTGELFF
NA | NA | TRBJ2-3 | TRBV19 | TGTGCCAGTAGTATTTCCGGGTCCACAGATACGCAGTATTTT | CASSISGSTDTQYF
NA | TRBD2 | TRBJ2-5 | TRBV19 | TGTGCCAGTAGTATAGATCATCGCGGGGGGGCAGAGACCCAGTACTTC | CASSIDHRGGAETQYF
NA | TRBD1 | TRBJ2-2 | TRBV7-2 | TGTGCCAGCAGCCTGAGGGACAGGGTAATCACCGGGGAGCTGTTTTTT | CASSLRDRVITGELFF
NA | NA | TRBJ2-5 | TRBV15 | TGTGCCACCAGCAGGAGTTCTACGTACCAAGAGACCCAGTACTTC | CATSRSSTYQETQYF
NA | NA | TRBJ2-6 | TRBV19 | TGTGCCAGTAGTATATTGGGCCCTGGGGCCAACGTCCTGACTTTC | CASSILGPGANVLTF
NA | NA | TRBJ2-1 | TRBV6-2/TRBV6-3 | TGTGCCAGCAGTTCAGAGGGGCCCTACAATGAGCAGTTCTTC | CASSSEGPYNEQFF
NA | TRBD2 | TRBJ2-3 | TRBV6-5 | TGTGCCAGCAGACTAGCGGGAGGTGGTACAGATACGCAGTATTTT | CASRLAGGGTDTQYF
NA | TRBD1 | TRBJ2-7 | TRBV10-1 | TGCGCCAGTTCAAGGGGACAGGGCCCCTACGAGCAGTACTTC | CASSRGQGPYEQYF
NA | NA | TRBJ2-5 | TRBV14 | TGTGCCAGCAGCCGTTCAGAAATCCAAGAGACCCAGTACTTC | CASSRSEIQETQYF
NA | TRBD1 | TRBJ2-1 | TRBV14 | TGTGCCAGCAGCCGAGCTGGGACAGGGGCCCGCAATGAGCAGTTCTTC | CASSRAGTGARNEQFF
NA | TRBD1 | TRBJ2-1 | TRBV7-8 | TGTGCCAGCAGCCCATCCGGGACAGGGGGCTATGAGCAGTTCTTC | CASSPSGTGGYEQFF
NA | NA | TRBJ1-2 | TRBV12-3/TRBV12-4 | TGTGCCAGCACCTTCGGGAGAGTGGGAGGCTACACCTTC | CASTFGRVGGYTF
once | NA | TRBJ1-5 | TRBV12-3/TRBV12-4 | TGTGCCAGCAGTTTAACCCCGAATCAGCCCCAGCATTTT | CASSLTPNQPQHF
few | TRBD2 | TRBJ2-7 | TRBV6-5 | TGTGCCAGCAAAACTAGCGGGAGGAGGTACGAGCAGTACTTC | CASKTSGRRYEQYF
NA | TRBD2 | TRBJ2-1 | TRBV27 | TGTGCCAGCAGTTTACTAGCGGGAGGGGGCCCCTACAATGAGCAGTTCTTC | CASSLLAGGGPYNEQFF
once | NA | TRBJ2-3 | TRBV5-1 | TGCGCCAGCAGCTTGGGGGCAGCCACAGATACGCAGTATTTT | CASSLGAATDTQYF
NA | NA | TRBJ1-2 | TRBV18 | TGTGCCAGCTCACTTGAGGTGAACTATGGCTACACCTTC | CASSLEVNYGYTF
NA | NA | TRBJ2-3 | TRBV19 | TGTGCCAGTAGCTCCGGGACTCACACAGATACGCAGTATTTT | CASSSGTHTDTQYF
NA | NA | TRBJ1-2 | TRBV6-5 | TGTGCCAGCATCCCGGGGTCCAGGGGCTACACCTTC | CASIPGSRGYTF
NA | NA | TRBJ1-2 | TRBV5-6 | TGTGCCAGCAGCTTAGTATCCCGGGTCGGGGGTAACTATGGCTACACCTTC | CASSLVSRVGGNYGYTF
NA | TRBD1 | TRBJ1-6 | TRBV4-2 | TGTGCCAGCAGGGAGATGGGACAGAATTCACCCCTCCACTTT | CASREMGQNSPLHF
few | NA | TRBJ2-3 | TRBV5-1 | TGCGCCAGCAGCTTGGCTAGGGTTGATACGCAGTATTTT | CASSLARVDTQYF
NA | NA | TRBJ2-7 | TRBV5-4 | TGTGCCAGCAGCTTGGCCGAAGTCCGATCCTACGAGCAGTACTTC | CASSLAEVRSYEQYF